A selection of T cell receptor beta chains follows, all from one sample in a study of OX40 agonist ivuxolimab in advanced cancers. The assay was immunoSEQ multiplex PCR, and TCRdb's table has in-frame clones only and misses some. The data contain some 5,100 clones, about three fifths of them singletons. Sequences were derived from CD4+ or CD8+ T cells sorted from blood, sampled in a trial of the OX40 agonist ivuxolimab. The source is an adult with an advanced solid tumor such as melanoma, head and neck, liver or kidney cancer. Each CDR3 is given without its conserved first and last residue.

TRBJ2-2	TRBV29-1	SVLEGGTNTGELF
TRBJ1-1	TRBV6-5	ASSYSPLGDTEAF
TRBJ2-7	TRBV4-2	ASSHAGTSLSYEQY
TRBJ2-7	TRBV9	ASSVDLSYEQY
TRBJ1-1	TRBV2	ASSEALSGAEAF
TRBJ2-6	TRBV7-2	ASSFGGANVLT
TRBJ2-7	TRBV7-9	ASSLRTSYEQY
TRBJ1-2	TRBV19	ASRSVGDYGYT
TRBJ2-1	TRBV9	ASSVGATIYNEQF
TRBJ1-2	TRBV6-6	ASNYGGGYT
TRBJ2-7	TRBV2	ASSLGSGREQY
TRBJ2-5	TRBV19	ASSHELAQETQY
TRBJ2-3	TRBV7-9	ASSQDFSGRGDTQY
TRBJ1-5	TRBV2	ASSVEYSQPQH
TRBJ1-1	TRBV4-3	ASSGQGKTEAF
TRBJ2-7	TRBV11-2	ASSLGTGSGYEQY
TRBJ2-1	TRBV4-1	ASSHERSEQF
TRBJ1-1	TRBV19	ASSNGASNTEAF
TRBJ2-1	TRBV7-3	ASSPLAGGIDEQF
TRBJ2-7	TRBV28	ASSSVRDPGGEQY
TRBJ1-2	TRBV27	ASSLSGPAYGYT
TRBJ1-2	TRBV5-5	ASSLERTGAYGYT
TRBJ2-7	TRBV27	ASSRGVAGSYEQY
TRBJ1-1	TRBV9	ASSPTRVGAMNTEAF
TRBJ2-3	TRBV10-3	AISDGGIAGLTDTQY
TRBJ1-1	TRBV19	ASTRDSPGEAF
TRBJ2-3	TRBV7-9	ASSSGLAGDLDTQY
TRBJ2-3	TRBV2	ASSFLDTQY
TRBJ2-4	TRBV29-1	SVAPDKNIQY
TRBJ2-1	TRBV27	ASSLTGQVYNEQF
TRBJ1-2	TRBV6-6	ASTIKATNYGYT
TRBJ2-1	TRBV6-6	ASSYVAGGPLEQF
TRBJ1-4	TRBV2	ASSRRATNEKLF
TRBJ2-7	TRBV19	AAGSPVYEQY
TRBJ2-7	TRBV4-1	ASSQVVLAESYEQY
TRBJ2-5	TRBV27	ASSARGQAEETQY
TRBJ2-1	TRBV15	ATSRDPAGTEQF
TRBJ1-1	TRBV5-4	ASSDTGGYTEAF
TRBJ2-3	TRBV9	ASSVGGSTDTQY
TRBJ2-3	TRBV14	ASSPKRRIVTDTQY
TRBJ1-2	TRBV9	ASSPMTGSALQGYT
TRBJ1-4	TRBV6-1	ASSDWTGGPTNEKLF
TRBJ2-7	TRBV30	AWSGFASTYEQY
TRBJ1-5	TRBV19	ASSWQGNQPQH
TRBJ2-1	TRBV19	ASSMTGATNEQF
TRBJ2-7	TRBV4-1	ASSYGRRGEQY
TRBJ2-5	TRBV12-5	ASGLGWGAGETQY
TRBJ1-1	TRBV18	ASSPRSTEAF
TRBJ1-3	TRBV7-2	ASSLGPTAGNTIY
TRBJ2-3	TRBV28	ASSPYIGSTDTQY
TRBJ2-1	TRBV7-9	ASSFLAGEGNEQF
TRBJ2-5	TRBV14	ASSQGEETGGYVETQY
TRBJ2-1	TRBV27	ASSQSGQGPTMRQF
TRBJ2-1	TRBV4-1	ASSLMILNEQF